These T cell receptor beta chains were read from a single sample in a study of blood T cell repertoires in COVID-19. The assay was immunoSEQ multiplex PCR, and TCRdb's table has in-frame clones only and misses some. The sample lists about 190,000 clones, roughly four fifths seen once, with less than 15% in the top ten. The specimen sequenced was peripheral blood. The receptors come from a man aged 45-60 years who had recovered from COVID-19. Both conserved end residues are part of each CDR3. A D gene is named only where the DNA matches it firmly. A clone size is listed for some rows: how often the clone was seen (once, few, many), or a class if it is expanded.

>-|TRBV6-5|TRBD1|TRBJ2-3
CASSYGQGATDTQYF
TGTGCCAGCAGTTACGGACAGGGGGCCACAGATACGCAGTATTTT
>-|TRBV24-1|TRBD1|TRBJ2-5
CATSDPHPGQGLQETQYF
TGTGCCACCAGTGACCCGCATCCCGGACAGGGGTTACAAGAGACCCAGTACTTC
>-|TRBV27|TRBD1|TRBJ1-6
CASSPDRGPGNSPLHF
TGTGCCAGCAGTCCCGACAGGGGGCCAGGGAATTCACCCCTCCACTTT
>-|TRBV28|TRBD2|TRBJ2-7
CASSLVGLDRAYEQYF
TGTGCCAGCAGTTTAGTGGGACTAGATAGGGCCTACGAGCAGTACTTC
>-|TRBV19|-|TRBJ2-6
CASSRGVFSGANVLTF
TGTGCCAGTAGTCGGGGAGTCTTCTCTGGGGCCAACGTCCTGACTTTC
>-|TRBV11-3|-|TRBJ1-1
CASSLDPDSEAFF
TGTGCCAGCAGCTTAGATCCTGACAGTGAAGCTTTCTTT
>-|TRBV12-3/TRBV12-4|TRBD1|TRBJ1-2
CASSTDRGYGYTF
TGTGCCAGCAGCACGGACAGGGGTTATGGCTACACCTTC
>-|TRBV7-6|TRBD1|TRBJ1-1
CARTLRQGNTEAFF
TGTGCCAGAACCTTAAGACAGGGAAACACTGAAGCTTTCTTT
>-|TRBV19|TRBD2|TRBJ2-5
CASSIGTSGREQYF
TGTGCCAGTAGTATTGGGACTAGCGGGAGGGAACAGTACTTC
>-|TRBV30|TRBD1|TRBJ1-4
CAWSLNAGTGGFNEKLFF
TGTGCCTGGAGCCTCAACGCCGGGACAGGGGGGTTTAATGAAAAACTGTTTTTT
>-|TRBV6-4|TRBD2|TRBJ2-7
CASRETSGRALEQYF
TGTGCCAGCAGAGAGACTAGCGGGAGGGCCCTCGAGCAGTACTTC
>few|TRBV4-3|-|TRBJ2-2
CASSHSVTTYTGELFF
TGCGCCAGCAGTCATAGCGTGACAACCTACACCGGGGAGCTGTTTTTT
>-|TRBV5-1|TRBD2|TRBJ2-1
CASSSRTSVAYNEQFF
TGCGCCAGCAGCTCCCGGACTAGCGTCGCCTACAATGAGCAGTTCTTC
>-|TRBV13|TRBD1|TRBJ2-7
CASSLGLGQGAYEQYF
TGTGCCAGCAGCTTAGGCCTCGGACAGGGGGCCTACGAGCAGTACTTC
>once|TRBV7-6|-|TRBJ2-1
CASSSRVSGEQFF
TGTGCCAGCAGCTCCAGGGTTTCTGGTGAGCAGTTCTTC
>-|TRBV6-5|TRBD1|TRBJ1-3
CASSYDGTGRNTIYF
TGTGCCAGCAGTTACGACGGGACAGGAAGAAACACCATATATTTT
>-|TRBV5-1|TRBD2|TRBJ2-3
CAALIAGGTDTQYF
TGCGCCGCACTAATAGCGGGAGGCACAGATACGCAGTATTTT
>-|TRBV19|-|TRBJ1-2
CASSSTGNYGYTF
TGTGCCAGTAGTTCGACAGGCAACTATGGCTACACCTTC
>-|TRBV3-1/TRBV3-2|TRBD2|TRBJ2-1
CASKRVAGGSNEQFF
TGTGCCAGCAAAAGAGTAGCGGGAGGATCCAATGAGCAGTTCTTC
>-|TRBV28|TRBD2|TRBJ2-5
CASTSYGGAGGGRETQYF
TGTGCCAGCACCTCCTACGGTGGGGCGGGAGGGGGTAGGGAGACCCAGTACTTC
>once|TRBV5-1|TRBD2|TRBJ2-5
CASRELAGDGTQYF
TGCGCCAGCAGAGAACTAGCGGGAGATGGGACCCAGTACTTC
>-|TRBV28|-|TRBJ1-5
CASSSEDKGVWNQPQHF
TGTGCCAGCAGTTCAGAGGACAAGGGGGTTTGGAATCAGCCCCAGCATTTT
>-|TRBV24-1|TRBD1|TRBJ2-3
CATSDPTTGDDTQYF
TGTGCCACCAGTGATCCCACAACAGGGGACGATACGCAGTATTTT
>-|TRBV3-1/TRBV3-2|-|TRBJ1-4
CASSQGRGGNEKLFF
TGTGCCAGCAGCCAAGGACGCGGTGGTAATGAAAAACTGTTTTTT
>-|TRBV15|-|TRBJ2-5
CATSRGTAGQETQYF
TGTGCCACCAGCAGAGGGACAGCCGGCCAAGAGACCCAGTACTTC
>-|TRBV5-1|TRBD2|TRBJ2-7
CASSPAGLATEQYF
TGCGCCAGCAGCCCTGCGGGACTAGCAACCGAGCAGTACTTC
>few|TRBV19|TRBD2|TRBJ2-2
CASSPRTSVAGELFF
TGTGCCAGTAGTCCGCGGACTAGCGTGGCCGGGGAGCTGTTTTTT
>-|TRBV7-3|TRBD1|TRBJ2-1
CASSLGVGTGQFF
TGTGCCAGCAGCTTAGGGGTGGGGACAGGGCAGTTCTTC
>-|TRBV7-3|TRBD2|TRBJ2-3
CASSPRGSTDTQYF
TGTGCCAGCAGCCCCCGCGGGAGTACAGATACGCAGTATTTT
>-|TRBV3-1/TRBV3-2|-|TRBJ2-3
CASSPPGTDTQYF
TGTGCCAGCAGCCCCCCCGGGACAGATACGCAGTATTTT
>-|TRBV28|-|TRBJ1-2
CASSAGHQTNYGYTF
TGTGCCAGCAGTGCTGGACACCAGACTAACTATGGCTACACCTTC
>once|TRBV7-6|-|TRBJ1-5
CASSFIGQPQHF
TGTGCCAGCAGCTTCATCGGTCAGCCCCAGCATTTT
>-|TRBV5-1|TRBD1|TRBJ2-2
CASSLRQGSTGELFF
TGCGCCAGCAGCCTACGACAGGGGTCCACCGGGGAGCTGTTTTTT
>many|TRBV21-1|-|TRBJ1-5
CASSNTGMIQPQHF
TGTGCCAGCAGCAATACGGGAATGATTCAGCCCCAGCATTTT
>-|TRBV27|-|TRBJ2-5
CASSLEGGGETQYF
TGTGCCAGCAGTTTGGAAGGGGGAGGGGAGACCCAGTACTTC
>once|TRBV3-1/TRBV3-2|TRBD1|TRBJ1-1
CASRRTGAEAFF
TGTGCCAGCAGAAGGACAGGTGCTGAAGCTTTCTTT
>-|TRBV9|TRBD2|TRBJ2-2
CASSAGTSLTGELFF
TGTGCCAGCAGCGCCGGGACTAGCTTAACCGGGGAGCTGTTTTTT
>-|TRBV24-1|TRBD1|TRBJ2-7
CATSDKNDRGGYEQYF
TGTGCCACCAGTGACAAAAACGACAGGGGAGGCTACGAGCAGTACTTC
>-|TRBV28|-|TRBJ2-7
CASSLGGLSSYEQYF
TGTGCCAGCAGTTTAGGGGGCCTCAGCTCCTACGAGCAGTACTTC
>-|TRBV3-1/TRBV3-2|TRBD1|TRBJ1-4
CASSRRQGRSEKLFF
TGTGCCAGCAGCCGTAGACAGGGGCGGAGTGAAAAACTGTTTTTT
>-|TRBV11-1|TRBD1|TRBJ2-5
CASKGQGQETQYF
TGTGCCAGCAAGGGACAGGGTCAGGAGACCCAGTACTTC
>-|TRBV2|TRBD2|TRBJ2-7
CASSGDYPDYEQYF
TGTGCCAGCAGTGGGGACTACCCAGACTACGAGCAGTACTTC
>-|TRBV19|-|TRBJ1-3
CASSQDSGNTIYF
TGTGCCAGTAGCCAGGACAGCGGAAACACCATATATTTT
>-|TRBV5-1|-|TRBJ1-6
CASSLGQGGVGSPLHF
TGCGCCAGCAGCTTGGGTCAGGGAGGGGTCGGATCACCCCTCCACTTT
>few|TRBV28|-|TRBJ2-7
CASSFFQGYEQYF
TGTGCCAGCAGTTTTTTTCAGGGCTACGAGCAGTACTTC
>-|TRBV28|TRBD1|TRBJ2-3
CASSLTGDDTQYF
TGTGCCAGCAGTCTAACAGGGGATGATACGCAGTATTTT
>-|TRBV2|-|TRBJ2-1
CASRRGIHNEQFF
TGTGCCAGCCGGAGAGGGATTCACAATGAGCAGTTCTTC